A few counts support the clone carrying this T cell receptor beta chain. Its specificity is not known. This CDR3 has 14 amino acids. The germline V and J ends were trimmed by 5 bases and 6 bases, with 13 bases remaining between them. From the 5' RACE reads, TCRdb called clonotypes with MiXCR, one entry per CDR3 protein. The data show some 200,000 distinct CDR3 sequences, about 20% seen once. The data stem from a study of CD8 T cells in ankylosing spondylitis. General observations from the study: It appeared that ankylosing spondylitis blood was characterized by a TCR beta motif of about eight highly homologous variants. Disease-linked clones bore a CD8+ phenotype and were relatively rare in peripheral blood. Existing reports had already noted some motif variants in reactive arthritis synovial fluid and blood. Reports say disease-linked clones showed up significantly more in matched ankylosing spondylitis synovial fluid.

The specimen sequenced was blood, either unsorted or a sorted T cell fraction (not recorded which). The rearrangement uses TRBV12-3 or TRBV12-4 and TRBJ2-2; perhaps TRBD2 as D (6 bases). The TCR sequence derives from a male donor aged 10-35 years with ankylosing spondylitis or in good health (not recorded which). The CDR3 nucleotides are TGTGCCAGCAGTCGGGACTTCCGTGCCGGGGAGCTGTTTTTT. Translated: CASSRDFRAGELFF.